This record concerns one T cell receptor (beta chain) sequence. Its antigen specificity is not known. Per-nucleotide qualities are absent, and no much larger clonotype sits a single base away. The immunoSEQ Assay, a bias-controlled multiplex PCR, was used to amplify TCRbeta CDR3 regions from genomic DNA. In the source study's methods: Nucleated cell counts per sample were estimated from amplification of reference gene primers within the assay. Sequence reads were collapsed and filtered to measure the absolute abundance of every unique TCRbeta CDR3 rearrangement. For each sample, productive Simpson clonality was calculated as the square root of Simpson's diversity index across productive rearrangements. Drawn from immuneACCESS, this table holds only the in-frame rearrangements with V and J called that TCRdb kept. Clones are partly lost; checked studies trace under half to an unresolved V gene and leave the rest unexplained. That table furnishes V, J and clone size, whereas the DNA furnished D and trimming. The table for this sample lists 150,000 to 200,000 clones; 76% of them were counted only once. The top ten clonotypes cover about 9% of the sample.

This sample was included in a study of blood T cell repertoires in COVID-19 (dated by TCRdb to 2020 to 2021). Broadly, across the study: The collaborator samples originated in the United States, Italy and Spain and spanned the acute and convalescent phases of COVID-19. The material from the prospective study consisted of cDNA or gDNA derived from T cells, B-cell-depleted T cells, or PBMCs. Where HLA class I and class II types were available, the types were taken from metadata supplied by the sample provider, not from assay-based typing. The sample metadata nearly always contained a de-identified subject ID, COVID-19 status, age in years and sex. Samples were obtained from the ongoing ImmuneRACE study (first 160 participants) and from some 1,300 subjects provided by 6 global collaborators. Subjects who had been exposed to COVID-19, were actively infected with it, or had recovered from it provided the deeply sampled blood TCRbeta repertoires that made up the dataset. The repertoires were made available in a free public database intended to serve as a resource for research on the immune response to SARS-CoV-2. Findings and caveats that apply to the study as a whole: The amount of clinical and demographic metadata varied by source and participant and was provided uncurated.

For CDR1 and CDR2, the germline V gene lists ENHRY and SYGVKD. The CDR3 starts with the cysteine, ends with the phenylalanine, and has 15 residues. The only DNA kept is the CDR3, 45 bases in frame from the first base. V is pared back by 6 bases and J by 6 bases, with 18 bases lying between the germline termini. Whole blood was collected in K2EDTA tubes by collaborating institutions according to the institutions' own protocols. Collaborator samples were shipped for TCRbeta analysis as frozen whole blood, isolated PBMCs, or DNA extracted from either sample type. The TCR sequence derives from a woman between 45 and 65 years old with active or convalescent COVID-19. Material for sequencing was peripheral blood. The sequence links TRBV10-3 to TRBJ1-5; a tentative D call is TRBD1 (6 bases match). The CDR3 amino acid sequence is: CAIRDRDNSPQPQHF. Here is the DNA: TGTGCCATCAGGGATCGGGACAATTCGCCTCAGCCCCAGCATTTT.